This is a list of T cell receptor beta chains from one sample in a study of shared clonotypes between healthy human individuals. Sequenced by immunoSEQ multiplex PCR; TCRdb stores in-frame clones only, minus some. The repertoire includes about 2 million clones, less than 95% of them detected once, and 1.1% sits in the top ten. The sequencing sample was made of naive CD8+ T cells sorted from blood. Receptor source: a man younger than 35 in good health. Each CDR3 is given with its conserved first and last residue. Fields, in order: J gene, clone size, D gene, V gene, CDR3 DNA, CDR3 protein. A D gene is named only where the DNA matches it firmly. Some rows mark clone size as missing; the rest say once, few, many or name a class of expanded clone.

J gene: TRBJ2-1
clone size: once
D gene: TRBD2
V gene: TRBV7-9
CDR3 DNA: TGTGCCAGCAGCTCGGGACTAGCGGGGCACATTGGCAATGAGCAGTTCTTC
CDR3 protein: CASSSGLAGHIGNEQFF

J gene: TRBJ2-7
clone size: NA
D gene: TRBD2
V gene: TRBV2
CDR3 DNA: TGTGCCAGCAGCGTCGCCTTAGCGGGAGGAGTCGACGAGCAGTACTTC
CDR3 protein: CASSVALAGGVDEQYF

J gene: TRBJ2-7
clone size: NA
D gene: TRBD1
V gene: TRBV10-3
CDR3 DNA: TGTGCCATCAGTGAGTCTGGACAGGTTCTCCCCCACGAGCAGTACTTC
CDR3 protein: CAISESGQVLPHEQYF

J gene: TRBJ2-2
clone size: NA
D gene: NA
V gene: TRBV2
CDR3 DNA: TGTGCCAGCAGTGAAGGACCGGGTCTCGGCGGGGAGCTGTTTTTT
CDR3 protein: CASSEGPGLGGELFF

J gene: TRBJ1-1
clone size: NA
D gene: NA
V gene: TRBV5-4
CDR3 DNA: TGTGCCAGCAGCTTCGGGAGCGGCGAAGCTTTCTTT
CDR3 protein: CASSFGSGEAFF

J gene: TRBJ2-2
clone size: NA
D gene: NA
V gene: TRBV19
CDR3 DNA: TGTGCCAGTAGCCCCCAACCGGGGCAGACCGGGGAGCTGTTTTTT
CDR3 protein: CASSPQPGQTGELFF

J gene: TRBJ2-1
clone size: NA
D gene: TRBD1
V gene: TRBV30
CDR3 DNA: TGTGCCTGGAGCCCACAGGGGGGAGCGGAGCAGTTCTTC
CDR3 protein: CAWSPQGGAEQFF

J gene: TRBJ1-2
clone size: NA
D gene: NA
V gene: TRBV4-3
CDR3 DNA: TGCGCCAGCAGCGACGACTACTATGGCTACACCTTC
CDR3 protein: CASSDDYYGYTF

J gene: TRBJ2-4
clone size: NA
D gene: NA
V gene: TRBV6-5
CDR3 DNA: TGTGCCAGCAGTCCCCTCGAGGGGGTGAACATTCAGTACTTC
CDR3 protein: CASSPLEGVNIQYF

J gene: TRBJ2-2
clone size: NA
D gene: TRBD2
V gene: TRBV5-1
CDR3 DNA: TGCGCCAGCAGCTTGATACTAGCGGGAGTAGACACCGGGGAGCTGTTTTTT
CDR3 protein: CASSLILAGVDTGELFF

J gene: TRBJ1-2
clone size: NA
D gene: NA
V gene: TRBV5-4
CDR3 DNA: TGTGCCAGCAGCATCCAGGGAGGGGGCTATGGCTACACCTTC
CDR3 protein: CASSIQGGGYGYTF

J gene: TRBJ2-1
clone size: once
D gene: TRBD1
V gene: TRBV13
CDR3 DNA: TGTGCCAGCAGCCCCTGGGGGACAGCCGCTCTATTCAATGAGCAGTTCTTC
CDR3 protein: CASSPWGTAALFNEQFF

J gene: TRBJ1-2
clone size: once
D gene: NA
V gene: TRBV6-1
CDR3 DNA: TGTGCCAGCAGTGAACAGTACGGATCTAGTTCTTCCTATGGCTACACCTTC
CDR3 protein: CASSEQYGSSSSYGYTF

J gene: TRBJ2-1
clone size: NA
D gene: TRBD2
V gene: TRBV7-8
CDR3 DNA: TGTGCCAGCAGCTCTACCCCCGGGTGGGGAGCGGGAGACAGGGAGCAGTTCTTC
CDR3 protein: CASSSTPGWGAGDREQFF

J gene: TRBJ2-6
clone size: NA
D gene: TRBD2
V gene: TRBV25-1
CDR3 DNA: TGTGCCACCTCGGGAGGATCTGGGGCCAACGTCCTGACTTTC
CDR3 protein: CATSGGSGANVLTF

J gene: TRBJ2-7
clone size: NA
D gene: NA
V gene: TRBV11-3
CDR3 DNA: TGTGCCAGCAGCGTCGCGTCGGGCGAGCAGTACTTC
CDR3 protein: CASSVASGEQYF

J gene: TRBJ1-2
clone size: NA
D gene: NA
V gene: TRBV4-1
CDR3 DNA: TGCGCCAGCAGCCAAGATCCAGGGGCTGTCTATGGCTACACCTTC
CDR3 protein: CASSQDPGAVYGYTF

J gene: TRBJ2-5
clone size: NA
D gene: TRBD1
V gene: TRBV27
CDR3 DNA: TGTGCCAGCAGCGGAGACAGGGGTGGGGAGACCCAGTACTTC
CDR3 protein: CASSGDRGGETQYF

J gene: TRBJ1-3
clone size: NA
D gene: NA
V gene: TRBV28
CDR3 DNA: TGTGCCAGCAGTTTCGGGGGGGAGGCTGGAAACACCATATATTTT
CDR3 protein: CASSFGGEAGNTIYF

J gene: TRBJ2-5
clone size: NA
D gene: TRBD1
V gene: TRBV7-9
CDR3 DNA: TGTGCCAGCAGCGCTTGGACAGGGGGCGAAAAGACCCAGTACTTC
CDR3 protein: CASSAWTGGEKTQYF

J gene: TRBJ2-1
clone size: NA
D gene: NA
V gene: TRBV7-3
CDR3 DNA: TGTGCCAGCAGCCGAGACAGGGAGGGGAATGAGCAGTTCTTC
CDR3 protein: CASSRDREGNEQFF

J gene: TRBJ2-7
clone size: NA
D gene: NA
V gene: TRBV7-2
CDR3 DNA: TGTGCCAGCAGCTTAGGGCTCAGGGGGGGCTCCTACGAGCAGTACTTC
CDR3 protein: CASSLGLRGGSYEQYF

J gene: TRBJ2-1
clone size: NA
D gene: NA
V gene: TRBV5-1
CDR3 DNA: TGCGCCAGCAGCCCACACTTAACTCCTTTGGATGAGCAGTTCTTC
CDR3 protein: CASSPHLTPLDEQFF

J gene: TRBJ1-6
clone size: NA
D gene: NA
V gene: TRBV2
CDR3 DNA: TGTGCCAGCGGTTGGGCGACAGGAGCAAATTCACCCCTCCACTTT
CDR3 protein: CASGWATGANSPLHF